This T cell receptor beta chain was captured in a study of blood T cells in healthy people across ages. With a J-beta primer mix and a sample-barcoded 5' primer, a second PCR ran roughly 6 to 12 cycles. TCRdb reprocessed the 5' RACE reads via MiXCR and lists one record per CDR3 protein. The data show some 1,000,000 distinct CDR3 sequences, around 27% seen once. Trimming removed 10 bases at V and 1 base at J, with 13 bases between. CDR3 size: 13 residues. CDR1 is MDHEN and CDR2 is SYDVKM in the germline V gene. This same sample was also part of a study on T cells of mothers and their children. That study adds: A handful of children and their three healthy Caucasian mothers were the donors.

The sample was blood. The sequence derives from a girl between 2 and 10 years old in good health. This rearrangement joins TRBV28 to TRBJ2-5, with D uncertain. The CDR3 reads CATQVRPQETQYF. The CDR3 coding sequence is TGTGCCACCCAGGTTCGACCCCAAGAGACCCAGTACTTC. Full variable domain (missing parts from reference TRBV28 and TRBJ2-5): DVKVTQSSRYLVKRTGEKVFLECVQDMDHENMFWYRQDPGLGLRLIYFSYDVKMKEKGDIPEGYSVSREKKERFSLILESASTNQTSMYLCATQVRPQETQYFGPGTRLLVL.